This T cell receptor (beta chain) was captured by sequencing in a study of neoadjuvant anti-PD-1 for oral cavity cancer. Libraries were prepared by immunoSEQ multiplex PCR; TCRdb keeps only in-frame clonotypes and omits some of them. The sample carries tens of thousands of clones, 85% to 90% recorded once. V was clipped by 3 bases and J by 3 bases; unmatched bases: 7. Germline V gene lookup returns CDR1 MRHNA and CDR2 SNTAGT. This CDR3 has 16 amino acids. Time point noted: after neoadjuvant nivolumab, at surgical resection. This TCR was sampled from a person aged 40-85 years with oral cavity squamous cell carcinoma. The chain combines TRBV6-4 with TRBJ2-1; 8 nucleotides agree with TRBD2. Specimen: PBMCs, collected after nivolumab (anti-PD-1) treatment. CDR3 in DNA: TGTGCCAGCAGTGAAGGTAGCGGGACCCTCTACAATGAGCAGTTCTTC. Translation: CASSEGSGTLYNEQFF.